The sequence of this TCR beta chain was determined in a study of blood T cell repertoires in COVID-19. Study in general: PBMCs, B-cell-depleted T cells, or T cells provided the cDNA or gDNA that made up the material.

Clones were sequenced by immunoSEQ multiplex PCR, and TCRdb holds only the in-frame ones, with some missing. The sample yields about 370,000 clones, more than 70% seen once. The clonotype originates from a woman aged 25-40 years with COVID-19, enrolled during active disease. The sample comprised peripheral blood.

The CDR3, as DNA: TGTGCCAGCAGTAAAGATGAAGGGGCGTATGGAGATACGCAGTATTTT. Its protein is CASSKDEGAYGDTQYF. The rearrangement uses TRBV6-4 and TRBJ2-3, with TRBD1 as a possible D gene (5 bases). The CDR3 extends over 16 amino acids. The V and J ends lost 5 bases and 5 bases respectively, with 20 bases between them. The germline V gene encodes CDR1 MRHNA and CDR2 SNTAGT.